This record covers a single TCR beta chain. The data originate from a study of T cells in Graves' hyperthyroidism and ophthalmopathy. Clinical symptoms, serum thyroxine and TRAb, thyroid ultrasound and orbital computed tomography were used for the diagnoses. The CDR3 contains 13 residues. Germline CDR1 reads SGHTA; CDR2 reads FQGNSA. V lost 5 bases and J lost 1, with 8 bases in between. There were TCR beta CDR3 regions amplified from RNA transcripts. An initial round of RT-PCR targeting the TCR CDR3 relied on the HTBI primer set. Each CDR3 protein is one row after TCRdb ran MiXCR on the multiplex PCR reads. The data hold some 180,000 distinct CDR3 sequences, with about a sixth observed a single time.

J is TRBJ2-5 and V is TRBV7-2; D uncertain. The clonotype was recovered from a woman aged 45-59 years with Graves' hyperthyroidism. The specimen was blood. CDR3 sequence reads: CASSPESQETQYF. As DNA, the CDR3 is TGTGCCAGCAGCCCTGAAAGCCAAGAGACCCAGTACTTC.